This TCR beta chain came from a study of T cell repertoires in cytomegalovirus infection. Across the whole study: Newly reported HLA-C-restricted and thoroughly characterized HLA-B-restricted CMV epitopes were employed. Signatures in public TCR beta sequences pointed to both CMV infection and matching HLA type.

TCRdb reprocessed the reads via MiXCR and lists one record per CDR3 protein. The profile shows under 350,000 distinct CDR3 sequences, 20% to 25% of them singletons. General study findings and limits: Carriers of CMV and the relevant HLA type were discriminated by public TCR beta frequency. HLA-C-restricted CMV clonotypes gave the most frequent clonotype in two of eight donors.

Between the trimmed V and J ends, which lost 7 bases and 10 bases, there was a span of 10 bases. There are 11 residues in the CDR3. A note on this clonotype: The antigen is undetermined.

The source of this sequence is a human donor in good health (CMV status not recorded). Some clones in this sample may be carry-over from other donors' samples. Source: cultured PBMCs, taken from culture after CMV antigen stimulation. The rearrangement links TRBV12-3 or TRBV12-4 to TRBJ1-4; D gene unclear. CDR3 in amino acids: CASNRGRKLFF. The CDR3 region has the DNA TGTGCCAGCAACCGCGGAAGAAAACTGTTTTTT.